One and the same sample provided the 20 T cell receptor beta chains below, sequenced in a study of response to subunit inactivated influenza vaccine. TCRdb analysed the RT-PCR reads with MiXCR anew, one entry per CDR3 protein. The repertoire holds approximately 490,000 distinct CDR3 sequences, with approximately 6.9% as singletons. The source was PBMCs from blood, collected around 2 years after vaccination. The receptor set was obtained from a man between 45 and 75 years old who received an inactivated influenza vaccine.

The rearrangement joins TRBV6-2 or TRBV6-3 to TRBJ2-7; D unclear. The CDR3 covers 14 residues. Per the germline V gene, CDR1 is MNHEY and CDR2 is SVGEGT. V was trimmed by 4 bases and J by 6 bases, leaving 16 bases between them. CDR3 loop: CASSWFLDRSEQYF. The CDR3 DNA follows: TGTGCCAGCAGTTGGTTTTTGGATCGGAGCGAGCAGTACTTC.

This clonotype has more than one count but fewer than ten. The rearrangement links TRBV12-5 to TRBJ2-7, with 10 bases lining up with TRBD2. CDR3 size: 18 residues. Germline-derived CDR1 and CDR2 are LGHNT and FRNRAP. V gave up 5 bases and J gave up 0 bases; unmatched junction bases: 13. The CDR3 coding sequence is TGTGCTAGTGGTGCCCGTAAAAGAACTAGCGGGGTCTCCTACGAGCAGTACTTC. Its translation is CASGARKRTSGVSYEQYF.

The chain recombines TRBV6-5 with TRBJ2-3; D call uncertain. From germline, CDR1 is MNHEY and CDR2 SVGAGI. Trimming cost V 3 bases and J 2 bases, with 9 bases left between them. The length of the CDR3 is 14 residues. CDR3 DNA: TGTGCCAGCAGTTATGCACGGAACACAGATACGCAGTATTTT. The encoded protein is CASSYARNTDTQYF.

This chain uses TRBV12-3 or TRBV12-4 with TRBJ2-7, with D unclear. Trimming took 3 bases from V and 3 from J, leaving 9 bases between them. The CDR3 covers 13 residues. The CDR3 nucleotides read TGTGCCAGCAGTTTTCAGACCAACTACGAGCAGTACTTC. Translation gives CASSFQTNYEQYF.

This clonotype was detected many times. The gene calls are TRBV4-3 and TRBJ1-1, with 8 nucleotides matching TRBD1. J was trimmed by 1 base and V by 4 bases; bases with no gene match: 5. The CDR3 totals 15 residues. The V gene's germline CDR1 is LGHNA and CDR2 YSLEER. The CDR3 here is CASSRDGTGNTEAFF. The CDR3 DNA reads TGCGCCAGCAGCCGCGACGGGACAGGGAACACTGAAGCTTTCTTT.

This clonotype has a handful of counts. J is TRBJ1-2 and V is TRBV12-3 or TRBV12-4, with D hard to call. V was cut by 1 base and J by 3 bases, with 12 bases left in between. The CDR3 consists of 15 residues. The CDR3 DNA follows: TGTGCCAGCAGTTTAGATAACAGACGTTACTATGGCTACACCTTC. Amino acids: CASSLDNRRYYGYTF.

V and J are TRBV4-2 and TRBJ2-5, with 10 bases identical to TRBD2. The ends lost 4 bases at V and 4 bases at J; junction bases unmatched: 9. Germline V gives CDR1 LGHNA, CDR2 YNFKEQ. The CDR3 length is 16 residues. The CDR3 region is CASSRISGGAGETQYF. The DNA for the CDR3 is TGTGCCAGCAGCCGTATAAGCGGGGGGGCGGGAGAGACCCAGTACTTC.

This clonotype has a handful of counts. CDR3: CSALGQGNTIYF. CDR3 nucleotide sequence: TGCAGTGCCCTGGGACAGGGAAACACCATATATTTT. The chain uses TRBV20-1 and TRBJ1-3; TRBD1 matches at 7 bases. The CDR3 contains 12 residues. Germline V gene sequence: CDR1 DFQATT, CDR2 SNEGSKA (reference sequence). J lost 4 bases, V lost 6 bases, and 3 bases had no gene match.

This clonotype was picked up many times. The chain recombines TRBV5-1 with TRBJ1-5; D is ambiguous. This CDR3 has 15 amino acids. With 2 bases removed from V and 1 base from J, the gap between germline ends came to 10 bases. Per the germline V gene, CDR1 is SGHRS and CDR2 is YFSETQ. The CDR3 DNA reads as TGCGCCAGCAGCTTCGGGCCTGGGAGCAATCAGCCCCAGCATTTT. Amino acid sequence: CASSFGPGSNQPQHF. Looking up the rest from reference TRBV5-1 and TRBJ1-5 gives the full variable domain: KAGVTQTPRYLIKTRGQQVTLSCSPISGHRSVSWYQQTPGQGLQFLFEYFSETQRNKGNFPGRFSGRQFSNSRSEMNVSTLELGDSALYLCASSFGPGSNQPQHFGDGTRLSIL.

This clonotype was seen only a few times. CDR3 region: CSAREKGSASEAFF. In DNA form, the CDR3 reads TGCAGTGCTAGAGAAAAGGGATCGGCGTCTGAAGCTTTCTTT. The chain uses TRBV20-1 and TRBJ1-1; D remains unclear. The CDR3 consists of 14 residues. Germline CDR1 and CDR2: DFQATT and SNEGSKA (reference sequence). V lost 0 bases and J lost 6, with 14 bases in between.

This clonotype came up a few times. This rearrangement joins TRBV6-1 to TRBJ1-2, with D possibly matching TRBD1 (5 bases). The CDR3 consists of 13 residues. Germline-derived CDR1 and CDR2 are MNHNS and SASEGT. V was pared by 6 bases and J by 8 bases, with 16 bases between. The DNA of the CDR3 is TGTGCCAGCAGATTCCGGGGCAGAGAAGGCTACACCTTC. It yields the protein CASRFRGREGYTF.

Ten or more counts support this clonotype. The chain has TRBV2 and TRBJ2-5, with TRBD1 matching 7 bases. There are 13 residues in the CDR3. The V segment lost 6 bases and the J segment 3 bases; nucleotides outside the gene matches: 4. The germline V gene encodes CDR1 SNHLY and CDR2 FYNNEI. In DNA form, the CDR3 reads TGTGCCAGCAGCCGGGACAGAGAAGAGACCCAGTACTTC. Residues: CASSRDREETQYF.

In regard to this clonotype: At one end the junction does not follow the germline gene, possibly because of a read error. The chain recombines TRBV3-1 with TRBJ2-4; D is possibly TRBD1 (6 bases). Germline CDR1 reads LGHDT; CDR2 reads YNNKEL (reference sequence). The CDR3 length is 15 residues. The CDR3 region is CASSGQSIAKSIQYF. The DNA for the CDR3 is TGTGCCAGCTCCGGACAGTCCATAGCCAAAAGCATTCAGTACTTC.

This clonotype was picked up many times. The CDR3 spells CATSSKDRGFYEQYF. The CDR3 coding sequence is TGTGCCACCAGCTCAAAGGACAGGGGGTTCTATGAGCAGTACTTC. The chain combines TRBV15 with TRBJ2-7; 10 bases align to TRBD1. CDR3 length: 15 amino acids. V shed 5 bases and J 7 bases; nucleotides not matched to a gene: 11. Per germline, CDR1 LNHNV and CDR2 YYDKDF (reference sequence).

The gene calls are TRBV5-1 and TRBJ2-1, with a possible D match to TRBD2 (5 bases). The V gene lost 6 bases and the J gene lost 10 bases, with 14 bases spanning the gap. This CDR3 is built from 12 residues. Germline V CDR1 and CDR2: SGHRS, YFSETQ. This chain's CDR3 is CASNSRGAEQFF. The CDR3 nucleotides read TGCGCCAGCAACTCACGGGGAGCCGAGCAGTTCTTC.

This chain links TRBV18 with TRBJ2-7, with TRBD1 matching over 8 bases. Per the germline V gene, CDR1 is KGHSH and CDR2 is LQKENI. The CDR3 has 15 residues. The V and J ends lost 2 bases and 3 bases, in that order; junction bases with no gene match: 6. The CDR3 DNA is TGTGCCAGCTCACCAGGACAGGGCCTGAACTACGAGCAGTACTTC. Amino acids: CASSPGQGLNYEQYF.

This clonotype has a count of ten or more. The chain combines TRBV18 with TRBJ2-3; D call uncertain. There are 15 residues in the CDR3. The V and J ends lost 3 bases and 4 bases respectively, with 14 bases between them. Germline CDR1 is KGHSH and CDR2 is LQKENI. CDR3 in DNA: TGTGCCAGCTCACCCGTCGCAAGTTCCGCAGATACGCAGTATTTT. This gives the protein CASSPVASSADTQYF.

The table lists this clonotype with many counts. Here the CDR3 reads CASSFPKDRAYSYNEQFF. The CDR3 nucleotides are TGTGCCAGCAGTTTCCCAAAGGACAGGGCCTACTCCTACAATGAGCAGTTCTTC. V usage is TRBV6-2 or TRBV6-3 and J usage is TRBJ2-1; 8 bases agree with TRBD1. Trimming took 4 bases from V and 0 from J; bases not matched to a gene: 11. The CDR3 sequence is 18 residues long. Germline lookup yields CDR1 MNHEY and CDR2 SVGEGT.

The chain employs TRBV5-1 and TRBJ2-5; D is possibly TRBD2 (6 bases). Trimming removed 0 bases from V and 3 bases from J, with 12 bases in between. The CDR3 loop spans 15 amino acids. Germline CDR1 and CDR2: SGHRS and YFSETQ. The CDR3 DNA reads TGCGCCAGCAGCTTGGCCGCCGCTAGCGAAGAGACCCAGTACTTC. It yields the protein CASSLAAASEETQYF. The complete variable domain, with remaining parts taken from reference TRBV5-1 and TRBJ2-5, reads KAGVTQTPRYLIKTRGQQVTLSCSPISGHRSVSWYQQTPGQGLQFLFEYFSETQRNKGNFPGRFSGRQFSNSRSEMNVSTLELGDSALYLCASSLAAASEETQYFGPGTRLLVL.

Many counts were recorded for this clonotype. J is TRBJ2-3 and V is TRBV20-1; 8 positions match TRBD1. V lost 6 bases and J lost 5; bases outside the gene matches: 13. Germline CDR1 reads DFQATT; CDR2 reads SNEGSKA (reference sequence). This CDR3 has 15 amino acids. The CDR3 protein is CSATRSPGGLDTQYF. CDR3 nucleotides: TGCAGTGCCACAAGGTCTCCAGGGGGCCTAGATACGCAGTATTTT.